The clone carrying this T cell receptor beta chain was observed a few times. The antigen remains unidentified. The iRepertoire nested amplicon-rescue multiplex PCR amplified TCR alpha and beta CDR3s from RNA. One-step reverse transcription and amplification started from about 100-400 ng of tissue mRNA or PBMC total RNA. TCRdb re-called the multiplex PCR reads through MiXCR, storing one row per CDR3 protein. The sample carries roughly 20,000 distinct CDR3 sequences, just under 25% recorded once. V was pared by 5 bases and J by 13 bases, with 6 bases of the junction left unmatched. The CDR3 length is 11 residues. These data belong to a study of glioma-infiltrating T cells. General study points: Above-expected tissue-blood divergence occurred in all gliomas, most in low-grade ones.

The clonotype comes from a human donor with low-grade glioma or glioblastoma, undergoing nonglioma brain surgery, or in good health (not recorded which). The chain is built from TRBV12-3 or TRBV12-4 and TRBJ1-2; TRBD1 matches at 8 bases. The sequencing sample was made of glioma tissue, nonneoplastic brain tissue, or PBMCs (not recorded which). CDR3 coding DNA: TGTGCCAGCAGTACCGGGGACAGGCGCACCTTC. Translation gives CASSTGDRRTF.